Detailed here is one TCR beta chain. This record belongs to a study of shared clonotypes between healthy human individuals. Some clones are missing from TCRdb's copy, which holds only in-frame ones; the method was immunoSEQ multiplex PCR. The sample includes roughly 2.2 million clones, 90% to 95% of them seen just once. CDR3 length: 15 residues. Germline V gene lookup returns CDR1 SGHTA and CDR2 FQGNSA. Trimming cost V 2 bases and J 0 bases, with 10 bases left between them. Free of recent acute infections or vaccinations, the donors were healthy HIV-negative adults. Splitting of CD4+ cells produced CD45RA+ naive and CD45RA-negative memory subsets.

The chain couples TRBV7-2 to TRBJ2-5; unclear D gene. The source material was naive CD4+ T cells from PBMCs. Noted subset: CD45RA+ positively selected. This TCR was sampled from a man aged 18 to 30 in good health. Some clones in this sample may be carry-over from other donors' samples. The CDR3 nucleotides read TGTGCCAGCAGCTTAAGGTTTGACTACCAAGAGACCCAGTACTTC. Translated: CASSLRFDYQETQYF.